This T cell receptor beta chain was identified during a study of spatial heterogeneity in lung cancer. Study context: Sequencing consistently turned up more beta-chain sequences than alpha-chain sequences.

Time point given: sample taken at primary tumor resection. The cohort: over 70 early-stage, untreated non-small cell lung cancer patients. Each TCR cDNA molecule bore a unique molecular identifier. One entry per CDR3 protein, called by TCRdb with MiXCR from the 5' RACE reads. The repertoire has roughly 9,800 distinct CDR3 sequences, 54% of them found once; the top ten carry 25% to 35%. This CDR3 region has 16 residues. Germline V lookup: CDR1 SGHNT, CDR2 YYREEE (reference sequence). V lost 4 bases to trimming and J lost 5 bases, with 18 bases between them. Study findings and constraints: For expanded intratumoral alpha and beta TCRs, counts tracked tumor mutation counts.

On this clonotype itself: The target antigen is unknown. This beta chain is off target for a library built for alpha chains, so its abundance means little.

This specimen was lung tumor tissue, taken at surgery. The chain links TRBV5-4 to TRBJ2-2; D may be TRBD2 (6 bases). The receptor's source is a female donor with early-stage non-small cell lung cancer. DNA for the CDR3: TGTGCCAGCAGCCTCCTCGGGGGAGATCTGACCGGGGAGCTGTTTTTT. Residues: CASSLLGGDLTGELFF.